The 21 T cell receptor beta chains below all came from one sample that was sequenced in a study of blood T cell repertoires in COVID-19. The protocol was immunoSEQ multiplex PCR, while the TCRdb copy is restricted to in-frame clones and leaves out a portion. Of fewer than 300,000 clones listed, 65% to 90% are singletons. Input material: peripheral blood. The receptor source for this set is a woman aged 60-75 years with active or convalescent COVID-19.

This clone was picked up a small number of times. The identical CDR3 is also encoded by other nucleotide sequences in the sample. This rearrangement joins TRBV9 to TRBJ2-7, with a possible D match to TRBD2 (6 bases). Per the germline V gene, CDR1 is SGDLS and CDR2 is YYNGEE. Between the trimmed V and J ends, which lost 0 bases and 3 bases, there was a span of 10 bases. The CDR3 consists of 14 residues. This chain's CDR3 is CASSVGGGLYEQYF. CDR3 DNA: TGTGCCAGCAGCGTAGGGGGAGGACTCTACGAGCAGTACTTC.

The J gene is TRBJ1-2, the V gene TRBV27; D is ambiguous. Germline CDR1 and CDR2: MNHEY and SMNVEV (reference sequence). V was clipped by 6 bases and J by 1 base, with 9 bases between them. The CDR3 contains 13 residues. The CDR3 loop is CASRNAGNYGYTF. CDR3 bases: TGTGCCAGCAGAAACGCGGGTAACTATGGCTACACCTTC.

This chain connects TRBV10-2 to TRBJ1-4, with a weak D call TRBD1 (5 bases). Germline lookup yields CDR1 WSHSY and CDR2 SAAADI. The CDR3 consists of 12 residues. The V and J ends lost 9 bases and 7 bases respectively, with 12 bases between them. In nucleotides, the CDR3 is TGCGCCAGTGCTCCGGGGGGTGAAAAACTGTTTTTT. Its protein is CASAPGGEKLFF.

This chain uses TRBV7-2 with TRBJ2-1; 9 bases fit TRBD2. Germline loops: CDR1 SGHTA, CDR2 FQGNSA. V shed 4 bases and J 8 bases; nucleotides not matched to a gene: 9. The CDR3 spans 15 residues. CDR3 bases: TGTGCCAGCAGCTCAGGGGTAGCGGGGGTTGATGAGCAGTTCTTC. Translating gives CASSSGVAGVDEQFF.

CDR3 sequence reads: CALQGAGTGELFF. CDR3 in DNA: TGTGCCTTACAGGGAGCAGGGACCGGGGAGCTGTTTTTT. The genes are TRBV30 and TRBJ2-2, with D maybe TRBD1 (6 bases). Germline V lookup: CDR1 GTSNPN, CDR2 SVGIG (reference sequence). The CDR3 is 13 residues long. V lost 7 bases, J lost 5 bases, and 14 bases lay in between.

There are a few counts of this clone. This chain uses TRBV10-3 with TRBJ2-2, with 9 bases matching TRBD2. V shed 5 bases and J 6 bases; nucleotides not matched to a gene: 4. Germline V lookup: CDR1 ENHRY, CDR2 SYGVKD. This CDR3 is 14 amino acids long. The DNA for the CDR3 is TGTGCCATCAGTAGCGGGGGGTACGCCGGGGAGCTGTTTTTT. Translating gives CAISSGGYAGELFF.

The rearrangement links TRBV24-1 to TRBJ1-2, with 10 bases aligning to TRBD1. Per the germline V gene, CDR1 is KGHDR and CDR2 is SFDVKD. V lost 3 bases to trimming and J lost 8 bases; unmatched junction nucleotides: 5. The CDR3 is 14 residues long. As DNA, the CDR3 is TGTGCCACCAGTGATGGGGACAGGGGAGGCGGCTACACCTTC. Translated, it gives CATSDGDRGGGYTF.

In its sample, this clone was seen a few times. CDR3 amino acids: CASSSGGGQETQYF. CDR3 nucleotide sequence: TGTGCCAGCAGTAGCGGGGGGGGACAAGAGACCCAGTACTTC. This chain uses TRBV6-5 with TRBJ2-5, with 10 bases lining up with TRBD2. The ends lost 5 bases at V and 2 bases at J; junction bases unmatched: 2. The germline gives CDR1 MNHEY, CDR2 SVGAGI. CDR3 length: 14 residues.

This chain links TRBV6-6 with TRBJ1-1; 8 bases line up with TRBD1. CDR1 and CDR2 from the germline V gene are MNHNY and SVGAGI (reference sequence). The CDR3 totals 14 residues. V trimming: 5 bases; J trimming: 2 bases; junction bases outside the gene matches: 4. This chain's CDR3 is CASSPQGANTEAFF. In nucleotides, the CDR3 is TGTGCCAGCAGTCCTCAGGGGGCAAACACTGAAGCTTTCTTT.

The rearrangement uses TRBV6-4 and TRBJ2-1; TRBD2 agrees at 10 bases. Trimming cost V 5 bases and J 10 bases; bases outside gene matches: 11. Germline-derived CDR1 and CDR2 are MRHNA and SNTAGT. This CDR3 region has 15 residues. CDR3 sequence reads: CASSLTSGALGEQFF. CDR3 in DNA: TGTGCCAGCAGTCTCACTAGCGGGGCCCTAGGGGAGCAGTTCTTC.

This clone is a singleton in its sample. The V call is TRBV9, the J call TRBJ2-5, with 12 nucleotides matching TRBD2. Germline CDR1 is SGDLS and CDR2 is YYNGEE. Trimming cost V 4 bases and J 5 bases; bases outside gene matches: 6. The CDR3 length is 15 residues. For the CDR3, the DNA is TGTGCCAGCAGCTCTAGCGGGGGGGCCCGGGAGACCCAGTACTTC. The encoded protein is CASSSSGGARETQYF.

This rearrangement joins TRBV4-2 to TRBJ1-2, with 11 bases identical to TRBD1. The V gene end was trimmed by 2 bases and the J gene end by 5 bases; junction bases not matched to a gene: 7. This CDR3 region has 16 residues. Per the germline V gene, CDR1 is LGHNA and CDR2 is YNFKEQ. Here the CDR3 reads CASSQNPGQGVYGYTF. CDR3 bases: TGTGCCAGCAGCCAAAACCCGGGACAGGGGGTTTATGGCTACACCTTC.

V gene TRBV9 combines with J gene TRBJ2-5, with a weak D call TRBD2 (6 bases). The V end lost 4 bases, the J end lost 2 bases, and 15 bases lay between the germline ends. Germline V gives CDR1 SGDLS, CDR2 YYNGEE. CDR3 length: 15 residues. CDR3 bases: TGTGCCAGCAGCCAGGTCGGACGGGGGCAAGAGACCCAGTACTTC. It is translated as CASSQVGRGQETQYF.

The V and J genes are TRBV13 and TRBJ2-7, with 10 bases fitting TRBD1. J lost 6 bases, V lost 5 bases, and 4 bases had no gene match. Per the germline V gene, CDR1 is PRHDT and CDR2 is FYEKMQ (reference sequence). The CDR3 contains 13 residues. CDR3 region: CASSPGQGPEQYF. The CDR3 DNA follows: TGTGCCAGCAGCCCGGGACAGGGGCCCGAGCAGTACTTC. The full variable domain, with the rest looked up from reference TRBV13 and TRBJ2-7, is AAGVIQSPRHLIKEKRETATLKCYPIPRHDTVYWYQQGPGQDPQFLISFYEKMQSDKGSIPDRFSAQQFSDYHSELNMSSLELGDSALYFCASSPGQGPEQYFGPGTRLTVT.

V usage is TRBV4-1 and J usage is TRBJ2-3, with TRBD2 matching over 13 bases. V lost 0 bases and J lost 6; bases outside the gene matches: 6. In germline, CDR1 is MGHRA, CDR2 YSYEKL. This CDR3 region has 17 residues. This CDR3 is CASSQEGLAGAGDTQYF. CDR3 bases: TGCGCCAGCAGCCAAGAAGGACTAGCGGGGGCGGGGGATACGCAGTATTTT.

The chain carries TRBV19 and TRBJ1-5; 7 positions match TRBD1. This CDR3 is 14 amino acids long. V shed 2 bases and J 6 bases; nucleotides not matched to a gene: 4. In germline, CDR1 is LNHDA, CDR2 SQIVND (reference sequence). CDR3 protein: CASSISQGVQPQHF. In nucleotides, the CDR3 is TGTGCCAGTAGTATAAGCCAGGGGGTTCAGCCCCAGCATTTT.

The chain employs TRBV5-1 and TRBJ2-7; 10 bases line up with TRBD2. The CDR3 runs 14 residues. CDR1 and CDR2 from the germline V gene are SGHRS and YFSETQ. The V gene end was trimmed by 1 base and the J gene end by 5 bases; junction bases not matched to a gene: 3. Here the CDR3 reads CASSLLAGDNEQYF. Here the CDR3 DNA reads TGCGCCAGCAGCTTGCTAGCGGGAGACAACGAGCAGTACTTC.

This clone has a single count. This rearrangement joins TRBV6-5 to TRBJ2-5; perhaps TRBD1 as D (5 bases). V was pared by 0 bases and J by 5 bases, with 13 bases between. CDR3 length: 15 residues. Germline-derived CDR1 and CDR2 are MNHEY and SVGAGI. The CDR3: CASSYSRQGGETQYF. The CDR3 DNA is TGTGCCAGCAGTTACTCGAGGCAGGGCGGCGAGACCCAGTACTTC.

The chain combines TRBV5-6 with TRBJ1-5, with a weak D call TRBD1 (6 bases). Germline CDR1 and CDR2: SGHDT and YYEEEE. V was clipped by 4 bases and J by 0 bases, with 20 bases between them. The CDR3 has 18 amino acids. The CDR3 protein is CASSALGAARNSNQPQHF. As DNA, the CDR3 is TGTGCCAGCAGCGCCCTGGGGGCAGCCCGCAATAGCAATCAGCCCCAGCATTTT. The full variable domain, rest sourced from reference TRBV5-6 and TRBJ1-5, is DAGVTQSPTHLIKTRGQQVTLRCSPKSGHDTVSWYQQALGQGPQFIFQYYEEEERQRGNFPDRFSGHQFPNYSSELNVNALLLGDSALYLCASSALGAARNSNQPQHFGDGTRLSIL.

This clone has more than one count but fewer than ten. The chain joins TRBV5-5 to TRBJ1-4; D uncertain. Germline CDR1 reads SGHKS; CDR2 reads YYEKEE (reference sequence). The CDR3 extends over 13 amino acids. V lost 0 bases to trimming and J lost 8 bases, with 8 bases between them. The CDR3 loop reads CASSLGRWEKLFF. DNA of the CDR3: TGTGCCAGCAGCTTGGGGAGGTGGGAAAAACTGTTTTTT.

The V gene is TRBV6-5, the J gene TRBJ2-7; TRBD2 aligns across 8 bases. The germline gives CDR1 MNHEY, CDR2 SVGAGI. This CDR3 is built from 12 residues. In DNA form, the CDR3 reads TGTGCGATACAGCGGGGGCCCCACGAGCAGTACTTC. Translation: CAIQRGPHEQYF.